Described below is a single TCR beta chain sequence and its context. The sample belongs to a study of shared clonotypes between healthy human individuals. There were no recent acute infections or vaccinations among the donors, who were healthy HIV-negative adults. Per the germline V gene, CDR1 is MRHNA and CDR2 is SNTAGT. Trimming at V came to 2 bases and at J to 3 bases, leaving 5 bases not matched to a gene. The CDR3 is 16 amino acids. Ten immunoSEQ deep assay plates held the unsorted PBMC DNA. Here immunoSEQ multiplex PCR was the method, and the copy in TCRdb shows in-frame clones only, minus some. The sample consists of about 470,000 clones, 70% to 80% of them appearing once.

This clonotype originated in a woman aged 35 to 49 in good health. Some clones in this sample may be carry-over from other donors' samples. This chain joins TRBV6-4 and TRBJ2-3, with 10 bases matching TRBD1. Source material: PBMCs. DNA for the CDR3: TGTGCCAGCAGTGACCGCGGGACAGGGGAGACAGATACGCAGTATTTT. This sequence encodes CASSDRGTGETDTQYF.